The 18 T cell receptor beta chains reported below all come from one sample, sequenced in a study of T-cell reconstitution after alpha-beta-depleted transplantation in children. A library of TCRbeta sequences, prepared with unique molecular identifiers, was generated. TCRdb passed the PCR reads through MiXCR, listing each CDR3 protein once. The sample has 450,000 to 600,000 distinct CDR3 sequences; roughly 13% are singletons. The starting material was PBMCs, mostly from graft donor cells, obtained 360 days after TCRalphabeta/CD19-depleted stem cell transplant. These receptors were taken from a male patient younger than 18 who had a stem cell transplant for acute myeloid leukemia, so the T cells may come from the graft donor.

This clonotype has a handful of counts. The chain employs TRBV29-1 and TRBJ2-7; 10 bases are a match to TRBD1. The CDR3 covers 16 residues. Germline V gene sequence: CDR1 SQVTM, CDR2 ANQGSEA. J was trimmed by 0 bases and V by 4 bases; bases with no gene match: 9. The CDR3 region has the DNA TGCAGCGTTGTCCGGGACAGGGGTGTCCTCTCCTACGAGCAGTACTTC. It specifies CSVVRDRGVLSYEQYF.

The CDR3 nucleotides read TGTGCCAGCAGTTTAGCGGCCCCAGGTACCTTCACAGATACGCAGTATTTT. Its translation is CASSLAAPGTFTDTQYF. The rearrangement uses TRBV12-3 or TRBV12-4 and TRBJ2-3; no clear D. The ends were cut back, 0 bases at V and 2 bases at J, with 15 bases in the middle. There are 17 residues in the CDR3.

This clonotype was seen many times. This sequence joins TRBV5-1 and TRBJ2-1; D unclear. The length of the CDR3 is 15 residues. Trimming took 0 bases from V and 9 from J, leaving 16 bases between them. CDR1 is SGHRS, CDR2 YFSETQ, per germline. CDR3 amino acids: CASSLAPRSLPEQFF. The CDR3 DNA is TGCGCCAGCAGCTTGGCCCCTAGATCCCTCCCTGAGCAGTTCTTC.

This clonotype was counted at least ten times. The chain employs TRBV5-1 and TRBJ2-5; D is possibly TRBD2 (6 bases). The length of the CDR3 is 15 residues. Trimming pared 4 bases from V and 5 bases from J, leaving 18 bases between. CDR1 SGHRS and CDR2 YFSETQ come from the germline V gene. For the CDR3, the DNA is TGCGCCAGCAGCCCCGGTGGAGGGAACCCGGAGACCCAGTACTTC. This translates into CASSPGGGNPETQYF. Combining the CDR3 with reference TRBV5-1 and TRBJ2-5 gives the whole variable domain KAGVTQTPRYLIKTRGQQVTLSCSPISGHRSVSWYQQTPGQGLQFLFEYFSETQRNKGNFPGRFSGRQFSNSRSEMNVSTLELGDSALYLCASSPGGGNPETQYFGPGTRLLVL.

The chain carries TRBV19 and TRBJ1-2, with TRBD1 matching 8 bases. Trimming cost V 3 bases and J 9 bases; bases outside gene matches: 21. The length of the CDR3 is 18 residues. The germline V gene has CDR1 LNHDA and CDR2 SQIVND (reference sequence). The CDR3 here is CASSISGRGLLPRSRYTF. CDR3 DNA sequence: TGTGCCAGTAGTATTTCCGGCAGGGGGCTCCTACCGAGGAGTCGCTACACCTTC.

This clonotype came up a few times. The CDR3, as DNA: TGTGCCAGCAGTTTTGTTACAGGGGTCCTTGCCGGGGAGCTGTTTTTT. Translating gives CASSFVTGVLAGELFF. The chain combines TRBV28 with TRBJ2-2, with 7 bases aligning to TRBD1. CDR1 is MDHEN, CDR2 SYDVKM, per germline. The CDR3 spans 16 residues. V was pared by 3 bases and J by 6 bases, with 10 bases of the junction left unmatched.

The V and J genes are TRBV7-9 and TRBJ2-7, with D uncertain. Germline V lookup: CDR1 SEHNR, CDR2 FQNEAQ (reference sequence). CDR3 length equals 14 residues. V lost 0 bases, J lost 6 bases, and 12 bases lay in between. The CDR3 reads CASSLAGNGGEQYF. As DNA, the CDR3 is TGTGCCAGCAGCTTAGCAGGTAATGGTGGCGAGCAGTACTTC.

This sequence joins TRBV10-3 and TRBJ2-2, with D possibly being TRBD1 (5 bases). Germline-derived CDR1 and CDR2 are ENHRY and SYGVKD. This CDR3 contains 18 residues. V shed 5 bases and J shed 7 bases, with 26 bases lying between them. The CDR3 DNA follows: TGTGCCATCAGTTCACCCCTTATAAGGACACAAGGCCACGGGGAGCTGTTTTTT. Amino acids: CAISSPLIRTQGHGELFF.

This clonotype has just a few counts. The V and J genes are TRBV24-1 and TRBJ2-1, with D uncertain. This CDR3 spans 16 amino acids. The V gene's germline CDR1 is KGHDR and CDR2 SFDVKD. V gave up 5 bases and J gave up 0 bases, with 13 bases separating them. CDR3 coding DNA: TGTGCCACCAGTGCCCTAACACGGGCCTCCTACAATGAGCAGTTCTTC. Translated: CATSALTRASYNEQFF.

This clonotype came up many times. The rearrangement links TRBV4-3 to TRBJ2-5; 10 nucleotides line up with TRBD1. The V segment lost 0 bases and the J segment 5 bases; nucleotides outside the gene matches: 6. Germline-derived CDR1 and CDR2 are LGHNA and YSLEER. The CDR3 consists of 16 residues. This CDR3 reads CASSQDLGQGRETQYF. The CDR3 nucleotides read TGCGCCAGCAGCCAAGATTTGGGACAGGGGAGGGAGACCCAGTACTTC.

This clonotype was counted a few times. The CDR3 loop reads CASTGRREAETQYF. The CDR3 DNA reads TGTGCCAGCACCGGCCGGAGGGAGGCAGAGACCCAGTACTTC. This chain links TRBV7-2 with TRBJ2-5, with a possible D match to TRBD2 (6 bases). The germline gives CDR1 SGHTA, CDR2 FQGNSA. V gave up 7 bases and J gave up 4 bases, with 16 bases separating them. The CDR3 sequence is 14 residues long.

The chain recombines TRBV7-9 with TRBJ2-3; D unresolved. V dropped 4 bases and J dropped 4 bases, with 15 bases sitting between them. The CDR3 sequence is 15 residues long. CDR1 SEHNR and CDR2 FQNEAQ come from the germline V gene (reference sequence). The CDR3 nucleotides read TGTGCCAGCAGCTACACCGCGGTGGCTTCAGATACGCAGTATTTT. Amino acids: CASSYTAVASDTQYF.

DNA of the CDR3: TGTGCCTGGAGATTTCCCCCATCTAGCGGACCCTACGAGCAGTACTTC. Translating it yields CAWRFPPSSGPYEQYF. The chain has TRBV30 and TRBJ2-7, with 7 bases fitting TRBD2. CDR1 GTSNPN and CDR2 SVGIG come from the germline V gene (reference sequence). The V and J ends lost 3 bases and 2 bases, in that order; junction bases with no gene match: 13. The CDR3 is made up of 16 amino acids.

V and J are TRBV3-1 and TRBJ2-5; perhaps TRBD1 as D (6 bases). The CDR3 has 15 residues. Germline V CDR1 and CDR2: LGHDT, YNNKEL (reference sequence). Trimming cost V 3 bases and J 3 bases, with 14 bases left between them. The CDR3 DNA follows: TGTGCCAGCAGCCACGGACAGTTTGCGAAAGAGACCCAGTACTTC. Protein: CASSHGQFAKETQYF.

This clonotype occurred many times. V and J are TRBV4-2 and TRBJ2-3; 10 bases fit TRBD2. This CDR3 spans 18 amino acids. V gave up 0 bases and J gave up 0 bases; unmatched junction bases: 6. Germline V lookup: CDR1 LGHNA, CDR2 YNFKEQ. CDR3 amino acids: CASSQDALAGESTDTQYF. CDR3 DNA sequence: TGTGCCAGCAGCCAAGATGCGCTAGCGGGAGAGAGCACAGATACGCAGTATTTT.

This chain connects TRBV18 to TRBJ2-3; TRBD2 matches at 7 bases. Germline CDR1 KGHSH, CDR2 LQKENI. CDR3 length: 15 amino acids. J was trimmed by 1 base and V by 6 bases; bases with no gene match: 7. CDR3 in DNA: TGTGCCAGCTCTCGTATAGCGGGTGGCACAGATACGCAGTATTTT. The encoded protein is CASSRIAGGTDTQYF.

This clonotype was detected many times. The chain links TRBV10-3 to TRBJ2-7; 7 bases map to TRBD2. V was clipped by 5 bases and J by 11 bases; unmatched bases: 9. CDR3 length: 12 residues. The germline V gene encodes CDR1 ENHRY and CDR2 SYGVKD. DNA for the CDR3: TGTGCCATCAGTACGACTAGCCATGGGGAGTACTTC. Encoded protein: CAISTTSHGEYF.

V is TRBV18 and J is TRBJ2-1; 10 bases fit TRBD1. V was pared by 5 bases and J by 3 bases, with 13 bases of the junction left unmatched. Germline assignment: CDR1 KGHSH and CDR2 LQKENI. The CDR3 totals 18 residues. The CDR3 DNA sequence: TGTGCCAGCTCAGCGACGTGGGGACAGGGGTTGCTCTACAATGAGCAGTTCTTC. Translation: CASSATWGQGLLYNEQFF.